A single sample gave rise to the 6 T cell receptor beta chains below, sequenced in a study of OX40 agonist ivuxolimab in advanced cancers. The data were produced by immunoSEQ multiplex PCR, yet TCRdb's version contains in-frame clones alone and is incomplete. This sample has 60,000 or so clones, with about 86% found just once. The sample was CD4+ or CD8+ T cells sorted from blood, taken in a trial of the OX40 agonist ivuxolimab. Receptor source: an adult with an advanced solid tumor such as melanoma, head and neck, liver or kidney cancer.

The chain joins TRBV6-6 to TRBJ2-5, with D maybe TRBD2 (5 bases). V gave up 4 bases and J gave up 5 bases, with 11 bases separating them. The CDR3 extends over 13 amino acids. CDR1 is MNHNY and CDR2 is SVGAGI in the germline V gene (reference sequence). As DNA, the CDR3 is TGTGCCAGCAGTTCCCGGGGTCTGGAGACCCAGTACTTC. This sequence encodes CASSSRGLETQYF.

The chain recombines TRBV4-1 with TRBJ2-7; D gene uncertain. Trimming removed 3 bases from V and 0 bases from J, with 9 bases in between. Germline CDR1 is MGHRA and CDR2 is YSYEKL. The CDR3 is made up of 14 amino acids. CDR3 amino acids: CASSHPRSSYEQYF. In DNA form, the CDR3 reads TGCGCCAGCAGCCACCCGAGGTCCTCCTACGAGCAGTACTTC.

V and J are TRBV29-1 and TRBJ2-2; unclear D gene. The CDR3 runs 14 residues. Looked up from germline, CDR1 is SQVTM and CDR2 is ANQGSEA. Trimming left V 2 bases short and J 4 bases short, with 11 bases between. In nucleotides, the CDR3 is TGCAGCGTTGAAAGGAGCCAAACCACCGGGGAGCTGTTTTTT. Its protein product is CSVERSQTTGELFF.

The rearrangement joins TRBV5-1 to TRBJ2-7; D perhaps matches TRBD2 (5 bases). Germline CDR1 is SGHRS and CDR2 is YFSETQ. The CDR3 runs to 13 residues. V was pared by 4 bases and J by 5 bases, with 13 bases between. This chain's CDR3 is CASSQRLTDEQYF. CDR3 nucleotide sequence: TGCGCCAGCAGCCAGAGACTAACGGACGAGCAGTACTTC.

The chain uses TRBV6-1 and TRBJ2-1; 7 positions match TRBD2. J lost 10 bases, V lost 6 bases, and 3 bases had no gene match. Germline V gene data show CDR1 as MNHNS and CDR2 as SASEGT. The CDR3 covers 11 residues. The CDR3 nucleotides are TGTGCCAGCAGACCCGGGGGGGAGCAGTTCTTC. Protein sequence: CASRPGGEQFF.

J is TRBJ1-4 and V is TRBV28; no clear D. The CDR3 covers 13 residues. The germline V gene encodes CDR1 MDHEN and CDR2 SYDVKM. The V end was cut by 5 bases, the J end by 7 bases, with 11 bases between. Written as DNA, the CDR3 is TGTGCCAGCAGTACGGGGTGGAGTGAAAAACTGTTTTTT. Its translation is CASSTGWSEKLFF.